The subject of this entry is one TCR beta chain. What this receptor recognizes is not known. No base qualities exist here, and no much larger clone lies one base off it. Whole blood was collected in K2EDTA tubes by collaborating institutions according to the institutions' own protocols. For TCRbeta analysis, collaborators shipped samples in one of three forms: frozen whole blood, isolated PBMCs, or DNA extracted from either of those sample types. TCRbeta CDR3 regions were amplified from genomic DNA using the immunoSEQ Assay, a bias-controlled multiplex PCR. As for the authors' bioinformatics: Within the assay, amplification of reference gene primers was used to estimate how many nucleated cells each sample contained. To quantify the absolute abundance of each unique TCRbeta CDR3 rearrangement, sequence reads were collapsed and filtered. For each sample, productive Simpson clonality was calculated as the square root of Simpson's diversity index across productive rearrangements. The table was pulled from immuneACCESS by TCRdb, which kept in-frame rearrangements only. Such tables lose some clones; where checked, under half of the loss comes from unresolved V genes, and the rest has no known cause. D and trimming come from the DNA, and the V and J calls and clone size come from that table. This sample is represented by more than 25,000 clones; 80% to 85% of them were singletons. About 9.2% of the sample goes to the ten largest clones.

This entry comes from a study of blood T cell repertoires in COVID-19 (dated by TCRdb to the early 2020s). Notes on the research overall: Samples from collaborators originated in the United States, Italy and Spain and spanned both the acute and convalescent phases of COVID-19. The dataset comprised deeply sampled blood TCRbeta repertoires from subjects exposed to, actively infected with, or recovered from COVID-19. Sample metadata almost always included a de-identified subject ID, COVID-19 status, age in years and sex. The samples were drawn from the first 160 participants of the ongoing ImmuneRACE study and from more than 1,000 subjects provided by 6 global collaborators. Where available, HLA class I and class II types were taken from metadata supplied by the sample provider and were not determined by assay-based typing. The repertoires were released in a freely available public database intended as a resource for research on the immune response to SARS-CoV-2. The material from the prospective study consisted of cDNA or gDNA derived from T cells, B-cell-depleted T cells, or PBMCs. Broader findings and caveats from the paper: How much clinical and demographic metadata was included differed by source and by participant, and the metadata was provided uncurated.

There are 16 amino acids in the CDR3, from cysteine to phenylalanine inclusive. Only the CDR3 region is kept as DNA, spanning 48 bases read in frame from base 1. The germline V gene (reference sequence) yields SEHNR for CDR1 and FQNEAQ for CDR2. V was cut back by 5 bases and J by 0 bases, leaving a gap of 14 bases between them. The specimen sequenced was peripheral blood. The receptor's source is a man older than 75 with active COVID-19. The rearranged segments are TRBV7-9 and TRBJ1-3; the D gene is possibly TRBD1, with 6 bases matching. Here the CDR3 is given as CASSADRRNSGNTIYF. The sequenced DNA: TGTGCCAGCAGCGCCGACAGGAGAAACTCTGGAAACACCATATATTTT.